These T cell receptor beta chains were read from a single sample in a study of T-cell reconstitution after alpha-beta-depleted transplantation in children. TCRdb redid the calling of the PCR reads with MiXCR, one entry per CDR3 protein. The sample has around 680,000 distinct CDR3 sequences; around 17% are singletons. Specimen: PBMCs from the stem cell graft donor, collected from the stem cell graft. The source of these receptors is a human donor who donated a stem cell graft to a child with acute myeloid leukemia. The CDR3 runs from the conserved cysteine through the conserved F or W. Each record gives: J gene, D gene, clone size, V gene, CDR3 DNA, CDR3 protein. D genes are given only for firm matches. Expanded clones are given a class, and other clones once, few, many or no size at all.

j_call: TRBJ2-3
d_call: TRBD2
clone_size: many
v_call: TRBV29-1
cdr3_nt: TGCAGCGGCGGGACTAGCGGGGTGACGCAGTATTTT
cdr3_aa: CSGGTSGVTQYF

j_call: TRBJ2-5
d_call: NA
clone_size: many
v_call: TRBV6-5
cdr3_nt: TGTGCCAGCAGCCGCCGGGTGGATGAGACCCAGTACTTC
cdr3_aa: CASSRRVDETQYF

j_call: TRBJ2-5
d_call: NA
clone_size: many
v_call: TRBV20-1
cdr3_nt: TGCAGTGCCTTAGGTGGGGCGATTAAACGGGAGACCCAGTACTTC
cdr3_aa: CSALGGAIKRETQYF

j_call: TRBJ1-2
d_call: NA
clone_size: many
v_call: TRBV20-1
cdr3_nt: TGCAGTGCTCCGGGCGTCCCGGGTGTCGGAAACTATGGCTACACCTTC
cdr3_aa: CSAPGVPGVGNYGYTF

j_call: TRBJ2-3
d_call: NA
clone_size: NA
v_call: TRBV7-2
cdr3_nt: TGTGCCAGCAGCTTAGTGAACCGACGCACAGATACGCAGTATTTT
cdr3_aa: CASSLVNRRTDTQYF

j_call: TRBJ1-1
d_call: NA
clone_size: NA
v_call: TRBV12-3/TRBV12-4
cdr3_nt: TGTGCCAGCAGCGCAACAGGGAAAGCTTTCTTT
cdr3_aa: CASSATGKAFF

j_call: TRBJ2-3
d_call: NA
clone_size: NA
v_call: TRBV5-1
cdr3_nt: TGCGCCAGCAGCTTCGGGCTTACCACAGATACGCAGTATTTT
cdr3_aa: CASSFGLTTDTQYF

j_call: TRBJ2-1
d_call: TRBD2
clone_size: NA
v_call: TRBV4-3
cdr3_nt: TGCGCCAGCAGCCGCTCACTAGCGGGGGAGCAGTTCTTC
cdr3_aa: CASSRSLAGEQFF

j_call: TRBJ2-3
d_call: TRBD2
clone_size: few
v_call: TRBV12-3/TRBV12-4
cdr3_nt: TGTGCCAGCAGCCCTAGCGGGGGGGCCTCGTCTGATACGCAGTATTTT
cdr3_aa: CASSPSGGASSDTQYF

j_call: TRBJ2-7
d_call: TRBD1
clone_size: few
v_call: TRBV4-3
cdr3_nt: TGCGCCAGCAGCCAATTAATTGGACAGGATTCCTACGAGCAGTACTTC
cdr3_aa: CASSQLIGQDSYEQYF

j_call: TRBJ1-1
d_call: NA
clone_size: NA
v_call: TRBV2
cdr3_nt: TGTGCCTGGGCTGCGAACACTGAAGCTTTCTTT
cdr3_aa: CAWAANTEAFF

j_call: TRBJ2-1
d_call: NA
clone_size: many
v_call: TRBV11-1
cdr3_nt: TGTGCCAGCAGCTTAGCGCAGGGAAAGGAGTTCTTC
cdr3_aa: CASSLAQGKEFF

j_call: TRBJ2-7
d_call: NA
clone_size: NA
v_call: TRBV6-5
cdr3_nt: TGTGCCAGCAGTTACGGAGAGGCCAGGGGACACTCTTACGAGCAGTACTTC
cdr3_aa: CASSYGEARGHSYEQYF

j_call: TRBJ2-3
d_call: NA
clone_size: once
v_call: TRBV11-2
cdr3_nt: TGTGCCAGCAGCTTACTAGGACAAACCACAGATACGCAGTATTTT
cdr3_aa: CASSLLGQTTDTQYF

j_call: TRBJ1-2
d_call: NA
clone_size: many
v_call: TRBV29-1
cdr3_nt: TGCAGCGTTGAGGAGGAAGCCTATGGCTACACCTTC
cdr3_aa: CSVEEEAYGYTF

j_call: TRBJ2-4
d_call: TRBD1
clone_size: many
v_call: TRBV29-1
cdr3_nt: TGCAGCGACCCGGGACAGGGGAGGAACATTCAGTACTTC
cdr3_aa: CSDPGQGRNIQYF

j_call: TRBJ1-5
d_call: TRBD1
clone_size: NA
v_call: TRBV12-5
cdr3_nt: TGTGCTAGTGGCACCACCGGGACAGGCAATCAGCCCCAGCATTTT
cdr3_aa: CASGTTGTGNQPQHF

j_call: TRBJ2-1
d_call: TRBD1
clone_size: NA
v_call: TRBV5-1
cdr3_nt: TGCGCCAGCAGCTGGACAGGGTCGAACGGCAATGAGCAGTTCTTC
cdr3_aa: CASSWTGSNGNEQFF

j_call: TRBJ1-2
d_call: NA
clone_size: few
v_call: TRBV9
cdr3_nt: TGTGCCAGCAGCACAACAGATCTCTATGGCTACACCTTC
cdr3_aa: CASSTTDLYGYTF

j_call: TRBJ2-2
d_call: NA
clone_size: few
v_call: TRBV4-3
cdr3_nt: TGCGCCAGCAGCCAATTGGACACTAACACCGGGGAGCTGTTTTTT
cdr3_aa: CASSQLDTNTGELFF

j_call: TRBJ2-7
d_call: TRBD1
clone_size: NA
v_call: TRBV30
cdr3_nt: TGTGCCTGGAGGAAGGGCAGGGGGCCCTACGAGCAGTACTTC
cdr3_aa: CAWRKGRGPYEQYF

j_call: TRBJ1-4
d_call: NA
clone_size: NA
v_call: TRBV25-1
cdr3_nt: TGTGCCAGCAGCGCGTCAGGAAAACTGTTTTTT
cdr3_aa: CASSASGKLFF

j_call: TRBJ1-1
d_call: NA
clone_size: few
v_call: TRBV7-9
cdr3_nt: TGTGCCAGCAGCCCGCGACTGTTAGAAGCTTTCTTT
cdr3_aa: CASSPRLLEAFF

j_call: TRBJ2-2
d_call: NA
clone_size: NA
v_call: TRBV7-2
cdr3_nt: TGTGCCAGCAGCTTAAACCCTATGGGGACCGGGGAGCTGTTTTTT
cdr3_aa: CASSLNPMGTGELFF

j_call: TRBJ2-5
d_call: TRBD2
clone_size: NA
v_call: TRBV10-3
cdr3_nt: TGTGCCATCAGTGAGCCAGAGCGGGGGGGACAAGAGACCCAGTACTTC
cdr3_aa: CAISEPERGGQETQYF

j_call: TRBJ2-2
d_call: NA
clone_size: many
v_call: TRBV4-3
cdr3_nt: TGCGCCAGCAGCCAAGATATTACGAACACCGGGGAGCTGTTTTTT
cdr3_aa: CASSQDITNTGELFF

j_call: TRBJ1-5
d_call: TRBD1
clone_size: few
v_call: TRBV24-1
cdr3_nt: TGTGCCACCACCACCGACAGGGGTATTGGCAATCAGCCCCAGCATTTT
cdr3_aa: CATTTDRGIGNQPQHF

j_call: TRBJ2-3
d_call: TRBD1
clone_size: many
v_call: TRBV12-3/TRBV12-4
cdr3_nt: TGTGCCAGCAGCCTGACAGGGTCCGGAGATACGCAGTATTTT
cdr3_aa: CASSLTGSGDTQYF

j_call: TRBJ2-7
d_call: NA
clone_size: few
v_call: TRBV24-1
cdr3_nt: TGTGCCACCAGTGATTATGAGTCCTACGAGCAGTACTTC
cdr3_aa: CATSDYESYEQYF

j_call: TRBJ2-5
d_call: NA
clone_size: NA
v_call: TRBV20-1
cdr3_nt: TGCAGTGCGTGGAATGGAGGGACGGACCCCCAAGAGACCCAGTACTTC
cdr3_aa: CSAWNGGTDPQETQYF

j_call: TRBJ2-5
d_call: TRBD2
clone_size: NA
v_call: TRBV7-9
cdr3_nt: TGTGCCAGCAGCTCCTTGGTACTAGCGGGGGCAGAGACCCAGTACTTC
cdr3_aa: CASSSLVLAGAETQYF

j_call: TRBJ2-3
d_call: NA
clone_size: many
v_call: TRBV20-1
cdr3_nt: TGCAGTGCCCCACTAGGGCGACGGAGGAATGACACAGATACGCAGTATTTT
cdr3_aa: CSAPLGRRRNDTDTQYF

j_call: TRBJ1-1
d_call: NA
clone_size: few
v_call: TRBV20-1
cdr3_nt: TGCAGTGCTAGAGACAACAGCCGGGGAGCTTTCTTT
cdr3_aa: CSARDNSRGAFF

j_call: TRBJ2-7
d_call: NA
clone_size: NA
v_call: TRBV7-9
cdr3_nt: TGTGCCAGCAGCTTAGTTGAGACAACCTACGAGCAGTACTTC
cdr3_aa: CASSLVETTYEQYF

j_call: TRBJ1-4
d_call: NA
clone_size: NA
v_call: TRBV7-9
cdr3_nt: TGTGCCAGCAGTCCTACAGGCGGGGAAAAACTGTTTTTT
cdr3_aa: CASSPTGGEKLFF

j_call: TRBJ1-1
d_call: NA
clone_size: NA
v_call: TRBV19
cdr3_nt: TGTGCCAGTAGTCTCCAGGGGCTAACTGAAGCTTTCTTT
cdr3_aa: CASSLQGLTEAFF

j_call: TRBJ1-2
d_call: NA
clone_size: many
v_call: TRBV27
cdr3_nt: TGTGCCAGCAGTCTCCTTTGGGGTCAGACTAACTATGGCTACACCTTC
cdr3_aa: CASSLLWGQTNYGYTF

j_call: TRBJ2-1
d_call: NA
clone_size: NA
v_call: TRBV7-2
cdr3_nt: TGTGCCAGCAGCTCCTACAGGGTAGGGAATGAGCAGTTCTTC
cdr3_aa: CASSSYRVGNEQFF

j_call: TRBJ1-1
d_call: NA
clone_size: few
v_call: TRBV12-3/TRBV12-4
cdr3_nt: TGTGCCAGCAGGGGACACGCTGAAGCTTTCTTT
cdr3_aa: CASRGHAEAFF

j_call: TRBJ2-5
d_call: NA
clone_size: NA
v_call: TRBV20-1
cdr3_nt: TGCAGTGCTAGAATCAGAGAAGACCCCGAGGAGACCCAGTACTTC
cdr3_aa: CSARIREDPEETQYF

j_call: TRBJ2-5
d_call: NA
clone_size: NA
v_call: TRBV20-1
cdr3_nt: TGCAGTGCTAGAGTGGGGGGCCTGGAGACCCAGTACTTC
cdr3_aa: CSARVGGLETQYF

j_call: TRBJ2-3
d_call: TRBD2
clone_size: many
v_call: TRBV20-1
cdr3_nt: TGCAGTGCTAGAGATTTAGCGGGGGGCCCAGATACGCAGTATTTT
cdr3_aa: CSARDLAGGPDTQYF

j_call: TRBJ1-2
d_call: NA
clone_size: NA
v_call: TRBV4-1
cdr3_nt: TGCGCCAGCAGCCAAGGGTTGGGGGCCAATGGCTACACCTTC
cdr3_aa: CASSQGLGANGYTF

j_call: TRBJ2-5
d_call: NA
clone_size: NA
v_call: TRBV6-5
cdr3_nt: TGTGCCAGCAGTTACGGAGGACCCTCCCAAGAGACCCAGTACTTC
cdr3_aa: CASSYGGPSQETQYF